This T cell receptor beta chain was captured in a study of T cells after yellow fever vaccination. Study results and limitations: Just a small share of clonotypes turned up in the CD4 compartment as well as the CD8 compartment. Post-booster repertoires contained most primary-vaccination clones again (approximately 97% CD4, roughly 90% CD8).

TCRdb independently ran MiXCR on the 5' RACE reads; one entry per CDR3 protein. The table includes about 85,000 distinct CDR3 sequences, about an eighth detected once. The CDR3 is made up of 15 amino acids. Trimming cost V 5 bases and J 4 bases; bases outside gene matches: 6. Germline CDR1 and CDR2: MGHRA and YSYEKL. The material sequenced was CD8+ T cells not binding an NS4B(214-222) dextramer, sorted from PBMCs, taken about 21 days after the first yellow fever vaccination. The chain joins TRBV4-1 to TRBJ1-3; TRBD1 aligns across 9 bases. The receptor comes from a man aged 18 to 30 who received the YFV17D yellow fever vaccine. The CDR3 DNA reads as TGCGCCAGCAGCTCGGACAGGGGAAGAGGAAACACCATATATTTT. It translates to CASSSDRGRGNTIYF.